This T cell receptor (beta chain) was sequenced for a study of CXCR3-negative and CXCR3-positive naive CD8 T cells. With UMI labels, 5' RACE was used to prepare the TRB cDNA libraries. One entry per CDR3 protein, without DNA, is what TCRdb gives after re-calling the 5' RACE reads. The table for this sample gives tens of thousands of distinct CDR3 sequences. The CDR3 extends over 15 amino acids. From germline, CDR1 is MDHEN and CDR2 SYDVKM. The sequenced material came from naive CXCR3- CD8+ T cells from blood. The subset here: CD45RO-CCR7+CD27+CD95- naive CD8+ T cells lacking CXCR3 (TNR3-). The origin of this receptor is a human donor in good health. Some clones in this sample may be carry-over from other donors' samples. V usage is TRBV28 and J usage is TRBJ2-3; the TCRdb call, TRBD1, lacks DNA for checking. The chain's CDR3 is CASSLIRGDTDTQYF. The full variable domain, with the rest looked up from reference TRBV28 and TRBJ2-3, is DVKVTQSSRYLVKRTGEKVFLECVQDMDHENMFWYRQDPGLGLRLIYFSYDVKMKEKGDIPEGYSVSREKKERFSLILESASTNQTSMYLCASSLIRGDTDTQYFGPGTRLTVL.